This T cell receptor (beta chain) appears in the sequencing data of a study of blood T cell repertoires in COVID-19. TCRdb's table, derived via immunoSEQ multiplex PCR, lists solely in-frame clones and lacks some. The table has roughly 100,000 clones, 75% to 90% seen once; the top ten hold roughly a sixth. The CDR3 is made up of 16 amino acids. V lost 1 base and J lost 7, with 19 bases in between. Germline V lookup: CDR1 ENHRY, CDR2 SYGVKD. The genes are TRBV10-3 and TRBJ2-5; weak D call: TRBD1 (7 bases). The sample taken for sequencing was peripheral blood. The TCR was taken from an elderly woman with acute or convalescent COVID-19. The CDR3 DNA sequence: TGTGCCATCAGTGAGTTGGCGGGACAGCAGGTTCGGACCCAGTACTTC. Its translation: CAISELAGQQVRTQYF.